This section outlines one T cell receptor (beta chain) sequence together with its context. Its antigen is not yet known. There are no base qualities to consult, and no much larger clone falls within one base. The entry originates in a study of radiation and T cells in renal cell carcinoma (dated by TCRdb to about 2020). About the full investigation: The samples were drawn from a clinical trial, where primary renal cell carcinomas were treated with 15 Gy of stereotactic body radiation therapy and then removed by nephrectomy 4 weeks afterward. In total, roughly 53 samples underwent TCR beta sequencing: some 26 tumors plus 27 peripheral blood samples. Across all 53 samples, under 5 million unique CDR3 nucleotide sequences, encoding about 3,000,000 unique CDR3 amino acid sequences, were identified.

The full study reports these points: With a single-armed trial design, the study had no way to address how radiation dose or scheduling affects the TCR repertoire. Changes in the blood repertoire were not tracked past 4 weeks after treatment. Because pretreatment tumor biopsies were not available, the baseline intratumoral presence of clonotypes could not be determined. In blood, the top tumor clonotypes increased between baseline and 2 weeks post-radiation and then shrank by 4 weeks, which suggests that tumor-resident clones expanded only transiently.

The meaning of the sample's time point label: baseline pretreatment blood. In the paper's terms, the treatment or condition label means: 15 Gy SBRT to primary tumor, nephrectomy 4 weeks later. Serial peripheral blood from radiation-treated patients was sampled at baseline, 2 weeks and 4 weeks after SBRT to track tumor-enriched clonotypes. Renal cell carcinoma with clear cell pathology was present in all patients. Genomic DNA for TCR sequencing was prepared using the QIAamp DNA Blood Mini Kit (Qiagen). The analyses included just those samples that passed every quality control check. Following the manufacturer's recommendations, the immunoSEQ kit was used to generate TCR beta libraries from genomic DNA. Library preparation used a first multiplex PCR with proprietary primers, then a second PCR adding unique barcodes, with bead cleanups after each round. Each sample batch included a kit-provided positive control reaction and a negative control reaction. The final libraries were assessed on an Agilent 4200 TapeStation D1000 ScreenTape, pooled by volume, and quantified by qPCR. Sequencing was performed on an Illumina NextSeq500 with a MidOutput 150-cycle cartridge, and 156 Read1 and 15 Index1 cycles were run with kit custom primers. The pooled library was loaded at about 0.98 pM, with a roughly 19% PhiX control spiked in. Per the source publication's procedure: The vendor-processed data were analyzed in R, and a clonotype was defined as all T cells that share the same CDR3 nucleotide sequence. For clone abundance analyses, frequencies were normalized to the 10,000 most abundant clones in each sample. Public T cell clones, which averaged fewer than five per sample, were excluded before analysis. An abundance difference of at least 32-fold between compartments was the criterion for calling clonotypes tumor-enriched or baseline blood-enriched. A beta-binomial differential abundance model was used to identify clonotypes that were expanded or contracted between blood time points. Tumor-blood repertoire similarity was measured with the Baroni-Urbani and Buser coefficient, and group comparisons used two-tailed Wilcoxon tests in R. In its TCRdb copy, this immuneACCESS table keeps in-frame sequences only and misses some clones. Where compared with another copy, unresolved V genes explain less than half of these, and the others have no known cause. D and trimming come from the DNA, and the V and J calls and clone size come from that table. In this sample the table shows over 120,000 clones, around nine tenths of which occur a single time. The ten biggest clones cover 12% of the sample.

Compared with germline, V lacks 2 bases and J lacks 0 bases; bases without a gene match: 4. The germline V gene specifies SGHRS as CDR1 and YFSETQ as CDR2. Spanning cysteine to phenylalanine, the CDR3 consists of 16 amino acids. Only the CDR3 portion is preserved as DNA: 48 bases, with reading frame beginning at the first base. Sequences were derived from blood, sampled from a patient whose treatment included radiotherapy and nephrectomy. This TCR was recovered from a woman aged 45 to 65 with renal cell carcinoma. The sequence links TRBV5-1 to TRBJ1-2; a stretch of 10 junction bases matches TRBD1. The nucleotide sequence is given as TGCGCCAGCAGCTTAGGGGACAGGGGTCCTAACTATGGCTACACCTTC. Its coded protein is CASSLGDRGPNYGYTF.